Listed below are T cell receptor beta chains from one sample, sequenced in a study of blood T cell repertoires in COVID-19. Libraries were prepared by immunoSEQ multiplex PCR; TCRdb keeps only in-frame clonotypes and omits some of them. The sample yields about 230,000 clones, around 88% seen once. Sequencing was carried out using PBMCs or T cells enriched from blood (not recorded which). The receptor set was obtained from a woman in her forties with acute COVID-19. The CDR3 runs from the conserved cysteine through the conserved F or W. Each record gives: J gene, clone size, D gene, V gene, CDR3 protein, CDR3 DNA. D genes are given only for firm matches. Clone sizes are given selectively: once, few, many, or a class where the clone is expanded.

j_call: TRBJ2-3
clone_size: once
d_call: TRBD1
v_call: TRBV3-1/TRBV3-2
cdr3_aa: CASTSRQGGTDTQYF
cdr3_nt: TGTGCCAGCACCTCACGACAGGGGGGGACAGATACGCAGTATTTT

j_call: TRBJ2-6
clone_size: NA
d_call: NA
v_call: TRBV6-5
cdr3_aa: CASSYSTASGANVLTF
cdr3_nt: TGTGCCAGCAGTTACTCGACAGCCTCTGGGGCCAACGTCCTGACTTTC

j_call: TRBJ1-4
clone_size: NA
d_call: NA
v_call: TRBV6-6
cdr3_aa: CASSYAGQNEKLFF
cdr3_nt: TGTGCCAGCAGTTACGCAGGACAGAATGAAAAACTGTTTTTT

j_call: TRBJ2-2
clone_size: NA
d_call: TRBD1
v_call: TRBV6-6
cdr3_aa: CASRWTGSTGELFF
cdr3_nt: TGTGCCAGCAGGTGGACAGGTTCTACCGGGGAGCTGTTTTTT

j_call: TRBJ2-2
clone_size: NA
d_call: NA
v_call: TRBV2
cdr3_aa: CASSETQGTGELFF
cdr3_nt: TGTGCCAGCAGTGAAACTCAGGGGACCGGGGAGCTGTTTTTT

j_call: TRBJ2-5
clone_size: NA
d_call: TRBD2
v_call: TRBV2
cdr3_aa: CASTGLAGGPETQYF
cdr3_nt: TGTGCCAGCACCGGACTAGCGGGGGGGCCGGAGACCCAGTACTTC

j_call: TRBJ2-2
clone_size: NA
d_call: TRBD1
v_call: TRBV7-2
cdr3_aa: CASSLQGAGTGELFF
cdr3_nt: TGTGCCAGCAGCTTACAGGGGGCGGGCACCGGGGAGCTGTTTTTT

j_call: TRBJ2-6
clone_size: NA
d_call: NA
v_call: TRBV7-2
cdr3_aa: CASSPFGTSLDSGANVLTF
cdr3_nt: TGTGCCAGCAGCCCTTTCGGAACTAGCCTCGACTCTGGGGCCAACGTCCTGACTTTC

j_call: TRBJ2-4
clone_size: NA
d_call: TRBD1
v_call: TRBV6-5
cdr3_aa: CASSYGGQGKNIQYF
cdr3_nt: TGTGCCAGCAGTTACGGGGGACAGGGGAAAAACATTCAGTACTTC

j_call: TRBJ1-2
clone_size: NA
d_call: NA
v_call: TRBV24-1
cdr3_aa: CATSDNVNYGYTF
cdr3_nt: TGTGCCACCAGTGACAATGTCAACTATGGCTACACCTTC

j_call: TRBJ2-5
clone_size: NA
d_call: TRBD2
v_call: TRBV20-1
cdr3_aa: CSARDYETQYF
cdr3_nt: TGCAGTGCACGGGACTACGAGACCCAGTACTTC

j_call: TRBJ2-1
clone_size: few
d_call: TRBD2
v_call: TRBV2
cdr3_aa: CASTAGGLGEQFF
cdr3_nt: TGTGCCAGCACGGCGGGAGGTCTTGGGGAGCAGTTCTTC

j_call: TRBJ2-6
clone_size: NA
d_call: NA
v_call: TRBV5-5
cdr3_aa: CASSSRGSAGANVLTF
cdr3_nt: TGTGCCAGCAGCTCGAGGGGGTCGGCTGGGGCCAACGTCCTGACTTTC

j_call: TRBJ1-5
clone_size: NA
d_call: TRBD1
v_call: TRBV7-8
cdr3_aa: CASSLAGQGVGNQPQHF
cdr3_nt: TGTGCCAGCAGCTTAGCGGGGCAGGGGGTGGGCAATCAGCCCCAGCATTTT

j_call: TRBJ1-1
clone_size: NA
d_call: TRBD1
v_call: TRBV10-3
cdr3_aa: CAIRETGMNTEAFF
cdr3_nt: TGTGCCATCAGGGAGACAGGGATGAACACTGAAGCTTTCTTT

j_call: TRBJ2-3
clone_size: NA
d_call: TRBD2
v_call: TRBV5-4
cdr3_aa: CASSLPGGPTDTQYF
cdr3_nt: TGTGCCAGCAGCTTGCCGGGGGGGCCCACAGATACGCAGTATTTT

j_call: TRBJ2-5
clone_size: NA
d_call: NA
v_call: TRBV19
cdr3_aa: CASSIPRVQETQYF
cdr3_nt: TGTGCCAGTAGTATACCGCGGGTCCAAGAGACCCAGTACTTC

j_call: TRBJ1-5
clone_size: NA
d_call: NA
v_call: TRBV24-1
cdr3_aa: CATQAGGYSQPQHF
cdr3_nt: TGTGCCACCCAAGCCGGTGGGTACAGCCAGCCCCAGCATTTT

j_call: TRBJ1-2
clone_size: NA
d_call: NA
v_call: TRBV7-9
cdr3_aa: CASSLSGGAGYTF
cdr3_nt: TGTGCCAGCAGCTTATCGGGGGGAGCTGGCTACACCTTC

j_call: TRBJ1-1
clone_size: NA
d_call: NA
v_call: TRBV12-3/TRBV12-4
cdr3_aa: CASTLPRGTEAFF
cdr3_nt: TGTGCCAGCACCCTCCCCAGGGGAACTGAAGCTTTCTTT

j_call: TRBJ2-5
clone_size: NA
d_call: NA
v_call: TRBV18
cdr3_aa: CASSPTGIQETQYF
cdr3_nt: TGTGCCAGCTCACCAACCGGGATACAAGAGACCCAGTACTTC

j_call: TRBJ2-5
clone_size: NA
d_call: NA
v_call: TRBV5-4
cdr3_aa: CASSLTGRETQYF
cdr3_nt: TGTGCCAGCAGCTTGACAGGGCGGGAGACCCAGTACTTC

j_call: TRBJ1-2
clone_size: NA
d_call: NA
v_call: TRBV30
cdr3_aa: CAWSVKGVRGNYGYTF
cdr3_nt: TGTGCCTGGAGTGTAAAGGGGGTCAGGGGTAACTATGGCTACACCTTC

j_call: TRBJ1-1
clone_size: NA
d_call: TRBD1
v_call: TRBV19
cdr3_aa: CASSADRDPNTEAFF
cdr3_nt: TGTGCCAGTAGTGCCGACAGGGACCCGAACACTGAAGCTTTCTTT

j_call: TRBJ1-5
clone_size: once
d_call: NA
v_call: TRBV21-1
cdr3_aa: CASSKGGKVVGTGNQPQHF
cdr3_nt: NA

j_call: TRBJ1-2
clone_size: NA
d_call: TRBD1
v_call: TRBV4-2
cdr3_aa: CASSPGTGTNYGYTF
cdr3_nt: TGTGCCAGCAGCCCCGGGACAGGTACTAACTATGGCTACACCTTC

j_call: TRBJ1-6
clone_size: NA
d_call: TRBD1
v_call: TRBV6-4
cdr3_aa: CASSDGQGAGNSPLHF
cdr3_nt: TGTGCCAGCAGTGACGGGCAGGGGGCAGGGAATTCACCCCTCCACTTT